The 15 T cell receptor beta chains listed next were all sequenced from one sample in a study of memory CD4+ T cells and cytomegalovirus serostatus. The sort gate was single viable CD3+CD4+CD8-CD45RO+ cells for memory CD4+ T cells. Method: immunoSEQ multiplex PCR; TCRdb's copy keeps in-frame clones and lacks some. This table has around 53,000 clones, around 83% appearing once. Sequencing was performed on memory CD4+ T cells from blood. The receptors shown here come from an adult in good health and CMV-seropositive.

This clone has only a few counts. V and J are TRBV19 and TRBJ1-2; a weak D match, TRBD1 (5 bases). Germline CDR1 is LNHDA and CDR2 is SQIVND (reference sequence). CDR3 length: 13 amino acids. V was pared by 10 bases and J by 4 bases, with 16 bases between. The CDR3 sequence: CATTPGRTYGYTF. The CDR3 coding sequence is TGTGCCACTACCCCGGGACGGACCTATGGCTACACCTTC.

The rearrangement links TRBV15 to TRBJ1-3; D unclear. Germline V gene sequence: CDR1 LNHNV, CDR2 YYDKDF (reference sequence). The germline V and J ends were trimmed by 1 base and 5 bases, with 9 bases remaining between them. The CDR3 has 14 amino acids. CDR3 nucleotide sequence: TGTGCCACCAGCAGAGTGGGAGCAAGAAACACCATATATTTT. Translated, it gives CATSRVGARNTIYF.

The chain uses TRBV7-9 and TRBJ1-2; D call uncertain. This CDR3 region has 10 residues. CDR1 is SEHNR, CDR2 FQNEAQ, per germline (reference sequence). The CDR3: CATELVGYTF. The CDR3 region has the DNA TGTGCTACGGAACTGGTTGGCTACACCTTC.

The chain couples TRBV7-9 to TRBJ1-6, with a possible D match to TRBD1 (5 bases). This CDR3 has 16 amino acids. The V end lost 1 base, the J end lost 0 bases, and 7 bases lay between the germline ends. The germline V gene has CDR1 SEHNR and CDR2 FQNEAQ (reference sequence). CDR3 residues: CASSLGDSSYNSPLHF. CDR3 bases: TGTGCCAGCAGCTTAGGCGACAGCTCCTATAATTCACCCCTCCACTTT. The entire variable domain, with the rest obtained from reference TRBV7-9 and TRBJ1-6, is as follows: DTGVSQNPRHKITKRGQNVTFRCDPISEHNRLYWYRQTLGQGPEFLTYFQNEAQLEKSRLLSDRFSAERPKGSFSTLEIQRTEQGDSAMYLCASSLGDSSYNSPLHFGNGTRLTVT.

This clone was seen just once. The rearrangement joins TRBV6-6 to TRBJ1-1; D gene unclear. V was clipped by 3 bases and J by 5 bases, with 13 bases between them. CDR1 MNHNY and CDR2 SVGAGI come from the germline V gene (reference sequence). This CDR3 has 14 residues. This CDR3 reads CASSYGQRRTEAFF. The CDR3, as DNA: TGTGCCAGCAGTTATGGCCAGAGACGGACTGAAGCTTTCTTT.

This clone was picked up a small number of times. The rearrangement uses TRBV10-1 and TRBJ2-7; 8 nucleotides agree with TRBD1. This CDR3 is built from 12 residues. Germline CDR1 is WNHNN and CDR2 is SYGVQD (reference sequence). In DNA, the CDR3 is TGCGCATACGAGCAGGGGGCGGACGAGCAGTACTTC. Its protein product is CAYEQGADEQYF.

CDR3 in DNA: TGTGCCAGCAGGAACACGGGGGGCTACACCTTC. This gives the protein CASRNTGGYTF. The chain employs TRBV6-5 and TRBJ1-2; D uncertain. The germline CDR1 and CDR2 sequences are MNHEY and SVGAGI. CDR3 length: 11 amino acids. V lost 6 bases, J lost 8 bases, and 10 bases lay in between.

The V call is TRBV6-5, the J call TRBJ1-2; TRBD1 matches at 12 bases. There are 14 residues in the CDR3. Looked up from germline, CDR1 is MNHEY and CDR2 is SVGAGI. V shed 6 bases and J 8 bases; nucleotides not matched to a gene: 7. The CDR3 sequence is CASRGTGGAEGYTF. CDR3 bases: TGTGCCAGCAGGGGGACAGGGGGCGCGGAGGGCTACACCTTC.

The chain uses TRBV14 and TRBJ1-1; D gene ambiguous. This CDR3 has 14 amino acids. The germline V gene encodes CDR1 SGHDN and CDR2 FVKESK. The V gene lost 1 base and the J gene lost 0 bases, with 6 bases spanning the gap. CDR3 region: CASSQAKLNTEAFF. The DNA for the CDR3 is TGTGCCAGCAGCCAAGCGAAGCTGAACACTGAAGCTTTCTTT.

The chain combines TRBV5-6 with TRBJ2-5, with 10 bases identical to TRBD2. Germline V gene sequence: CDR1 SGHDT, CDR2 YYEEEE. J lost 1 base, V lost 1 base, and 7 bases had no gene match. This CDR3 is 17 amino acids long. The CDR3 nucleotides are TGTGCCAGCAGCTTGCTAGCGGGAGCAGGTCCCCAAGAGACCCAGTACTTC. Protein sequence: CASSLLAGAGPQETQYF.

The chain recombines TRBV4-1 with TRBJ2-3; D not certain. The CDR3 consists of 16 residues. Trimming took 0 bases from V and 1 from J, leaving 11 bases between them. Germline CDR1 and CDR2: MGHRA and YSYEKL. CDR3 sequence reads: CASSQEKGLGTDTQYF. In DNA, the CDR3 is TGCGCCAGCAGCCAAGAGAAAGGGTTAGGCACAGATACGCAGTATTTT.

The chain couples TRBV5-6 to TRBJ2-7, with no clear D. There are 15 residues in the CDR3. CDR1 SGHDT and CDR2 YYEEEE come from the germline V gene. V lost 0 bases to trimming and J lost 2 bases, with 12 bases between them. The CDR3 protein is CASSLDPGPPYEQYF. The DNA of the CDR3 is TGTGCCAGCAGCTTGGATCCAGGTCCCCCCTACGAGCAGTACTTC.

The CDR3 DNA sequence: TGTGCCAGCAGTTACACACACAGGGGGCGAGTCTATGGCTACACCTTC. Residues: CASSYTHRGRVYGYTF. The gene calls are TRBV6-5 and TRBJ1-2, with 9 bases identical to TRBD1. This CDR3 has 16 residues. Germline loops: CDR1 MNHEY, CDR2 SVGAGI. Trimming at V came to 2 bases and at J to 4 bases, leaving 8 bases not matched to a gene.

The chain combines TRBV5-6 with TRBJ2-2; D may be TRBD2 (6 bases). The CDR3 consists of 16 residues. Germline V gives CDR1 SGHDT, CDR2 YYEEEE. V lost 5 bases to trimming and J lost 4 bases, with 18 bases between them. CDR3 in amino acids: CASRAVGGRRTGELFF. CDR3 nucleotides: TGTGCCAGCAGAGCCGTGGGGGGACGTCGCACCGGGGAGCTGTTTTTT.

The J gene is TRBJ2-2, the V gene TRBV19, with D maybe TRBD1 (6 bases). CDR1 is LNHDA and CDR2 is SQIVND in the germline V gene (reference sequence). Trimming stripped 7 bases from V and 2 bases from J, with 23 bases between. The CDR3 is made up of 18 amino acids. As DNA, the CDR3 is TGTGCCAGTAACTCCAGGGGAGACCCGGCCGTAAACACCGGGGAGCTGTTTTTT. This encodes CASNSRGDPAVNTGELFF.